What follows are 3 T cell receptor beta chains derived from one specimen sequenced in a study of regulatory T cells in long-lasting Graves disease (dated by TCRdb to the early 2020s). The sample's time point label is to be understood as: persistent/refractory GD, antithyroid drugs over 5 years with positive TRAb. For both TCR sequencing and RNA sequencing, RNA was extracted from PBMCs using TRIzol. The library was produced with multiplex PCR. Sequencing relied on an Illumina HiSeq 4000. TCR beta libraries were built with iRepertoire HTBI primers and Arm-PCR amplification of CDR3 regions. TCRdb's own reprocessing of the public reads used fastp at Q25 and MiXCR and kept productive beta chains. Each record represents a unique CDR3 protein, reported with the most common genes and DNA among its rows. The sample table holds about 470,000 distinct CDR3 sequences, of which 20% to 25% were seen once. The ten largest clones represent 7.1% of the sample.

Here the sequenced sample was peripheral blood mononuclear cells (PBMCs), taken when the disease was refractory, from a patient treated with antithyroid drugs. The receptors shown here come from a female donor with Graves disease.

This clonotype was recorded a few times. The chain is built from TRBV13 and TRBJ2-7; 8 bases line up with TRBD1. The J segment lost 2 bases and the V segment lost 5 bases, leaving 8 bases of the junction unmatched. The CDR3 loop spans 15 amino acids. CDR1 is PRHDT, CDR2 FYEKMQ, per germline (reference sequence). CDR3 sequence: CASSTRDRPPYEQYF. In DNA, the CDR3 is TGTGCCAGCAGCACCCGGGACAGGCCCCCCTACGAGCAGTACTTC.

This clonotype was seen a few times. This chain joins TRBV7-9 and TRBJ2-5; D might be TRBD1 (5 bases). Trimming shortened V by 2 bases and J by 3 bases, and 16 bases separated the two germline ends. The CDR3 is 16 amino acids. Germline CDR1 and CDR2: SEHNR and FQNEAQ (reference sequence). The CDR3 bases are TGTGCCAGCAGCTTACGGTGGGCAGGGAAGGAAGAGACCCAGTACTTC. Translation: CASSLRWAGKEETQYF.

Many counts were recorded for this clonotype. The chain links TRBV27 to TRBJ1-6; D gene uncertain. The CDR3 has 14 residues. Germline V lookup: CDR1 MNHEY, CDR2 SMNVEV (reference sequence). Between the trimmed V and J ends, which lost 9 bases and 3 bases, there was a span of 12 bases. Here the CDR3 DNA reads TGTGCCAGTTCCCCGGGTCTCTATAATTCACCCCTCCACTTT. Translation: CASSPGLYNSPLHF.